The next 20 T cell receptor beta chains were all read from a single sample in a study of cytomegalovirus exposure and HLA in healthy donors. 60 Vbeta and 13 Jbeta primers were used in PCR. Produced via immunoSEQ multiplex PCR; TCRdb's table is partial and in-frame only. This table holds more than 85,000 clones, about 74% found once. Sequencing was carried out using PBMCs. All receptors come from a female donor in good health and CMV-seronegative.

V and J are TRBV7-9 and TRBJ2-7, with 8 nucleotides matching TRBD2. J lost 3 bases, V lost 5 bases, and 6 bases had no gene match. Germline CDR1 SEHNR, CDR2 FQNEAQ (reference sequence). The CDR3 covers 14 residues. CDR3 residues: CASSTGLVFYEQYF. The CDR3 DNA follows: TGTGCCAGCAGCACGGGACTAGTTTTCTACGAGCAGTACTTC.

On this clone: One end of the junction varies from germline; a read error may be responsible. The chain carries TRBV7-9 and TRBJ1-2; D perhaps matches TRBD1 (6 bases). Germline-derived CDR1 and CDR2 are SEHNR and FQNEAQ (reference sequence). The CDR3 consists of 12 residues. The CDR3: CSSSSSGQRYTF. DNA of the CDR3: TGTTCCAGCAGCTCCTCCGGACAGCGCTACACCTTC.

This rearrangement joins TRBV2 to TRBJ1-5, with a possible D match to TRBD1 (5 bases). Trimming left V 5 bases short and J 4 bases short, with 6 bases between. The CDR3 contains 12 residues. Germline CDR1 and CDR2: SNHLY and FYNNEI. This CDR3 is CASSRGNQPQHF. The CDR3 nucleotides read TGTGCCAGCAGTCGGGGGAATCAGCCCCAGCATTTT.

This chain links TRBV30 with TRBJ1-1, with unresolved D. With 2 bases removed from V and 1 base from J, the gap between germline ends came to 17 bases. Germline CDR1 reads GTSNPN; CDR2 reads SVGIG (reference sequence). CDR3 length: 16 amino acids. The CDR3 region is CAWSKPGGYSNTEAFF. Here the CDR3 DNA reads TGTGCCTGGAGTAAGCCGGGAGGGTACTCGAACACTGAAGCTTTCTTT.

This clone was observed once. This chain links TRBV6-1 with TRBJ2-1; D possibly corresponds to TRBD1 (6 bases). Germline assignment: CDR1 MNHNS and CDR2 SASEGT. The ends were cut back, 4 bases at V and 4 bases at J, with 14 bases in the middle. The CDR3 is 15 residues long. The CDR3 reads CASSAWDKKYNEQFF. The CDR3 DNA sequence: TGTGCCAGCAGTGCCTGGGACAAGAAATACAATGAGCAGTTCTTC.

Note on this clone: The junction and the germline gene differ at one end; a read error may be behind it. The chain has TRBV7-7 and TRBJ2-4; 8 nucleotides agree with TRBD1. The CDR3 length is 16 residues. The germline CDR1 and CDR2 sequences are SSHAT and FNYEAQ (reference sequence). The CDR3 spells CASSPTAGQGKNIQYF. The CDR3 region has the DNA TGTGCTAGCAGCCCGACCGCCGGACAGGGTAAGAACATTCAGTACTTC. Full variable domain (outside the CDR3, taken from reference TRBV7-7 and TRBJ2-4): GAGVSQSPRYKVTKRGQDVTLRCDPISSHATLYWYQQALGQGPEFLTYFNYEAQPDKSGLPSDRFSAERPEGSISTLTIQRTEQRDSAMYRCASSPTAGQGKNIQYFGAGTRLSVL.

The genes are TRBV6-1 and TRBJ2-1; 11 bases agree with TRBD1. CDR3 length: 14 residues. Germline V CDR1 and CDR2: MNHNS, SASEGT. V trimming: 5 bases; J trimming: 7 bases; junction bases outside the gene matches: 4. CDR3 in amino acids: CASSRTGGWNEQFF. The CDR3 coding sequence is TGTGCCAGCAGTAGGACAGGGGGCTGGAATGAGCAGTTCTTC.

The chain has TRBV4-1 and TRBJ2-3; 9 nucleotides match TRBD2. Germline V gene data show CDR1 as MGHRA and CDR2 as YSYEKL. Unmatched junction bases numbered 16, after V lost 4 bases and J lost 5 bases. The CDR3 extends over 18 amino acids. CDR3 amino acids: CASSLIPPTSGPVDTQYF. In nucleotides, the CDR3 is TGCGCCAGCAGCCTAATCCCGCCGACTAGCGGTCCCGTAGATACGCAGTATTTT.

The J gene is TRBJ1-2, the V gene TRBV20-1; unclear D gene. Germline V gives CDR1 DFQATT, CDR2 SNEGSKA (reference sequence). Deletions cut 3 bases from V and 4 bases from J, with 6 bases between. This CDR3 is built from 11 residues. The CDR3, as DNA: TGCAGTGCTAGGCACAGCTATGGCTACACCTTC. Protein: CSARHSYGYTF.

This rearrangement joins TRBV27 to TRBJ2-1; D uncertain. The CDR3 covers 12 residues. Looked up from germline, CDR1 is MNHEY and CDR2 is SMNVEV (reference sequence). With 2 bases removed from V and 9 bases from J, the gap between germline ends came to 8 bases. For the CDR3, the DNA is TGTGCCAGCAGTTTACTCGTCGGTGAGCAGTTCTTC. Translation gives CASSLLVGEQFF.

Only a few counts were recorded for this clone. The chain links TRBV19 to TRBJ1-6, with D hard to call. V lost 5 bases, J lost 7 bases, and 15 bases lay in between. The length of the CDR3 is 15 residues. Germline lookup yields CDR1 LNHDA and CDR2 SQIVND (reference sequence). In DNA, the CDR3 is TGTGCCAGTAGTCCCCGGGGTGGCGGAAATTCACCCCTCCACTTT. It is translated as CASSPRGGGNSPLHF.

This CDR3 is CASSLMAGQGNTEAFF. CDR3 nucleotide sequence: TGTGCCAGCAGCTTAATGGCGGGACAGGGGAACACTGAAGCTTTCTTT. This chain links TRBV7-9 with TRBJ1-1; 9 nucleotides align to TRBD1. V trimming: 2 bases; J trimming: 1 base; junction bases outside the gene matches: 5. Germline V gene data show CDR1 as SEHNR and CDR2 as FQNEAQ (reference sequence). The CDR3 has 16 residues.

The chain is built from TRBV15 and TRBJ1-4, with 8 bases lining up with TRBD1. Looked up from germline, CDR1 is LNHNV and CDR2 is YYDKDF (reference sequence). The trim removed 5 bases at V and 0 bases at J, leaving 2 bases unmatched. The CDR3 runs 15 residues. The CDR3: CATSPGQATNEKLFF. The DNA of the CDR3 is TGTGCCACCAGCCCGGGACAGGCAACTAATGAAAAACTGTTTTTT.

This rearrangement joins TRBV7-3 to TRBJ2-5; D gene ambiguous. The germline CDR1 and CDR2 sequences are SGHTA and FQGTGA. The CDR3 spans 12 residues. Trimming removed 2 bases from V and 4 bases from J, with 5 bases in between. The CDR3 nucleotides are TGTGCCAGCAGCTTATACGGAGAGACCCAGTACTTC. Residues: CASSLYGETQYF.

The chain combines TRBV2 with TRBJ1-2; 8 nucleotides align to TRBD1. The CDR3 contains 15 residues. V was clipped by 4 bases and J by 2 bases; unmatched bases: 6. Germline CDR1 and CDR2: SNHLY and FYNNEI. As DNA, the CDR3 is TGTGCCAGCAGTGTGCAACAGGGGGGGAACTATGGCTACACCTTC. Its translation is CASSVQQGGNYGYTF.

The CDR3 region is CASSEGREKDNEQFF. The DNA of the CDR3 is TGTGCCAGCAGTGAAGGGCGGGAGAAAGACAATGAGCAGTTCTTC. The chain is built from TRBV6-1 and TRBJ2-1, with 7 bases lining up with TRBD2. V lost 1 base and J lost 5; bases outside the gene matches: 5. The CDR3 covers 15 residues. The germline V gene encodes CDR1 MNHNS and CDR2 SASEGT.

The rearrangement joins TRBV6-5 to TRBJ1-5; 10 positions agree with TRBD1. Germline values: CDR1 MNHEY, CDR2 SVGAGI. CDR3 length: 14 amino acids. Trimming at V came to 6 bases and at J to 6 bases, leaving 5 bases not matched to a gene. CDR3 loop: CASSSGTGVQPQHF. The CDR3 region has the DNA TGTGCCAGCAGCTCCGGGACAGGGGTTCAGCCCCAGCATTTT.

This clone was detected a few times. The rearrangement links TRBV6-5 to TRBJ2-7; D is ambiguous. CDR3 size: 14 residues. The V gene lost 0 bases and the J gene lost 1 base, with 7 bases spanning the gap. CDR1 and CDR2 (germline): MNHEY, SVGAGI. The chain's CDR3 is CASSYSRRSYEQYF. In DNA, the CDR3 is TGTGCCAGCAGTTACTCGCGCAGGTCCTACGAGCAGTACTTC.

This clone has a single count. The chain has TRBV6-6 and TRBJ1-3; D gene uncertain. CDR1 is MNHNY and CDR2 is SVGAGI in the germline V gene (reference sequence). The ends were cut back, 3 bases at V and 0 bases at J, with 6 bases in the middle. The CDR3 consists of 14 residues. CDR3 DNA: TGTGCCAGCAGTTATAGAGTCTCTGGAAACACCATATATTTT. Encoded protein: CASSYRVSGNTIYF.

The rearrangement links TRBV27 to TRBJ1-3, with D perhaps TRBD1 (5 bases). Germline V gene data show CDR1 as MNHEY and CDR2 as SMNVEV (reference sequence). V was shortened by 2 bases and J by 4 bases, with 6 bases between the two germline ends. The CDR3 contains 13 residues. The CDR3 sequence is CASSLAGGNTIYF. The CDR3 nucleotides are TGTGCCAGCAGTTTAGCAGGGGGAAACACCATATATTTT.